The 15 T cell receptor beta chains in this list originate from one sample, sequenced in a study of regulatory T cells in long-lasting Graves disease. Building the TCR beta libraries relied on iRepertoire HTBI primers, and CDR3 regions underwent Arm-PCR. TCRdb ran MiXCR on the multiplex PCR reads and lists one entry per CDR3 protein. The sample holds about 340,000 distinct CDR3 sequences, around a fifth seen once. The time point was: persistent/refractory GD, antithyroid drugs over 5 years with positive TRAb. RNA isolated from PBMCs was used to make the TCR library. The sample here was peripheral blood mononuclear cells (PBMCs), taken when the disease was refractory, from a patient treated with antithyroid drugs. These TCRs come from a female donor with Graves disease.

Details on this clonotype: At one boundary the junction diverges from the germline segment, which might be a read error. The chain couples TRBV27 to TRBJ2-5, with D possibly being TRBD2 (5 bases). The CDR3 sequence is 13 residues long. Germline CDR1 MNHEY, CDR2 SMNVEV (reference sequence). The CDR3 bases are TGTGCCAGCAGTTCCCTGCTTGGGGAGACCCAGCACTTC. Residues: CASSSLLGETQHF.

This clonotype was picked up many times. The V and J genes are TRBV29-1 and TRBJ1-1, with 12 bases lining up with TRBD1. V lost 6 bases to trimming and J lost 1 base; unmatched junction nucleotides: 6. CDR1 is SQVTM, CDR2 ANQGSEA, per germline. The CDR3 has 15 residues. The CDR3 protein is CSVGQGAFGNTEAFF. CDR3 coding DNA: TGCAGCGTGGGACAGGGGGCGTTCGGGAACACTGAAGCTTTCTTT.

This clonotype was counted ten times or more. The chain has TRBV2 and TRBJ2-7; perhaps TRBD2 as D (6 bases). V shed 6 bases and J shed 2 bases, with 14 bases lying between them. Germline CDR1 is SNHLY and CDR2 is FYNNEI. The length of the CDR3 is 14 residues. In nucleotides, the CDR3 is TGTGCCAGCAGGTCTCTAGCGACTACCTACGAGCAGTACTTC. This sequence encodes CASRSLATTYEQYF. Looking up the rest from reference TRBV2 and TRBJ2-7 gives the full variable domain: EPEVTQTPSHQVTQMGQEVILRCVPISNHLYFYWYRQILGQKVEFLVSFYNNEISEKSEIFDDQFSVERPDGSNFTLKIRSTKLEDSAMYFCASRSLATTYEQYFGPGTRLTVT.

A note on this clonotype: A much larger clone differs from this one at a single base, so this may be a read error. This chain uses TRBV7-2 with TRBJ2-7; possibly TRBD2 for D (6 bases). The CDR3 runs to 15 residues. Germline CDR1 is SGHTA and CDR2 is FQGNSA. Here the CDR3 reads CAGSLGGSPAYEQYF. The CDR3 DNA follows: TGTGCCGGCAGCTTAGGAGGGAGCCCCGCCTACGAGCAGTACTTC.

This clonotype was counted between two and nine times. CDR3 in DNA: TGCGCCAGCAGCCAAGCTCTCAGGGAGATCGAAGAACTGTTTTTT. Encoded protein: CASSQALREIEELFF. The chain is built from TRBV4-1 and TRBJ1-4; weak D call: TRBD1 (5 bases). Trimming stripped 1 base from V and 12 bases from J, with 18 bases between. CDR1 is MGHRA, CDR2 YSYEKL, per germline. The CDR3 length is 15 residues.

This clonotype occurred many times. This chain joins TRBV6-2 or TRBV6-3 and TRBJ2-7; D possibly matches TRBD1 or TRBD2 (6 bases each). This CDR3 is built from 17 residues. CDR1 MNHEY and CDR2 SVGEGT come from the germline V gene. V gave up 2 bases and J gave up 7 bases, with 24 bases separating them. The CDR3 is CASSYSMAQGGFWEQYF. CDR3 sequence (DNA): TGTGCCAGCAGTTACAGTATGGCACAGGGAGGATTTTGGGAGCAGTACTTC.

This clonotype has ten or more counts. The rearrangement joins TRBV27 to TRBJ2-7; D might be TRBD1 or TRBD2, each matching 5 bases. Germline CDR1 and CDR2: MNHEY and SMNVEV (reference sequence). The CDR3 contains 14 residues. Trimming stripped 2 bases from V and 3 bases from J, with 11 bases between. The CDR3 DNA reads TGTGCCAGCAGTTTAGCAGGGAGATACTACGAGCAGTACTTC. Translating it yields CASSLAGRYYEQYF.

This clonotype occurred many times. The rearrangement uses TRBV7-9 and TRBJ2-5; D call uncertain. In germline, CDR1 is SEHNR, CDR2 FQNEAQ (reference sequence). The CDR3 totals 15 residues. Deletions cut 3 bases from V and 0 bases from J, with 11 bases between. For the CDR3, the DNA is TGTGCCAGCAGCTTCTGGGGTCAGAACCAAGAGACCCAGTACTTC. It translates to CASSFWGQNQETQYF.

This clonotype was detected many times. The chain uses TRBV13 and TRBJ2-4, with D uncertain. Germline CDR1 and CDR2: PRHDT and FYEKMQ (reference sequence). Between the trimmed V and J ends, which lost 3 bases and 3 bases, there was a span of 9 bases. The CDR3 length is 14 residues. The chain's CDR3 is CASSLGSGKNIQYF. The CDR3 DNA follows: TGTGCCAGCAGCTTGGGGTCGGGCAAAAACATTCAGTACTTC.

Of note for this clonotype: The junction departs from germline at one end; a sequencing error may be responsible. The CDR3, as DNA: TGTGCCACCAGTGACGGACAGGGGGCTCTCTTT. The encoded protein is CATSDGQGALF. V usage is TRBV24-1 and J usage is TRBJ1-1; 11 bases align to TRBD1. From germline, CDR1 is KGHDR and CDR2 SFDVKD. The CDR3 is 11 residues long.

V and J are TRBV7-2 and TRBJ1-1; no clear D. The germline V gene has CDR1 SGHTA and CDR2 FQGNSA. The CDR3 is 13 residues long. V lost 8 bases to trimming and J lost 5 bases, with 15 bases between them. CDR3 sequence (DNA): TGTGCCAGCGGCCCCGGACCCGTTACTGAAGCTTTCTTT. Amino acids: CASGPGPVTEAFF.

This clonotype was counted at least ten times. The CDR3 loop reads CASSSDTYEQYF. CDR3 coding DNA: TGTGCCAGCAGTTCCGACACTTACGAGCAGTACTTC. The V gene is TRBV7-9, the J gene TRBJ2-7; D is unresolved. The CDR3 contains 12 residues. With 6 bases removed from V and 4 bases from J, the gap between germline ends came to 10 bases. CDR1 and CDR2 (germline): SEHNR, FQNEAQ (reference sequence).

This clonotype was observed a few times. The chain couples TRBV7-2 to TRBJ2-2; no definite D call. The V and J ends lost 2 bases and 5 bases respectively, with 9 bases between them. The CDR3 runs to 14 residues. Germline CDR1 is SGHTA and CDR2 is FQGNSA. This CDR3 reads CASSLIGSTGELFF. In DNA form, the CDR3 reads TGTGCCAGCAGCTTAATCGGCTCAACCGGGGAGCTGTTTTTT.

This clonotype was seen many times. The chain recombines TRBV6-1 with TRBJ2-2; a possible D gene is TRBD2 (6 bases). The CDR3 sequence is 16 residues long. CDR1 MNHNS and CDR2 SASEGT come from the germline V gene. V was cut by 7 bases and J by 4 bases, with 19 bases left in between. The CDR3 DNA reads as TGTGCCAGCACCCGGGACTCCGCCAGAGGCACCGGGGAGCTGTTTTTT. This codes for CASTRDSARGTGELFF.

This sequence joins TRBV7-2 and TRBJ2-5; 10 nucleotides line up with TRBD1. Germline trimming cut 4 bases from V and 3 bases from J; bases unmatched to any gene: 2. This CDR3 region has 14 residues. The germline CDR1 and CDR2 sequences are SGHTA and FQGNSA. This CDR3 reads CASSSGQGKETQYF. The CDR3 bases are TGTGCCAGCAGCTCGGGACAGGGGAAAGAGACCCAGTACTTC. The whole variable domain, remainder taken from reference TRBV7-2 and TRBJ2-5, is GAGVSQSPSNKVTEKGKDVELRCDPISGHTALYWYRQSLGQGLEFLIYFQGNSAPDKSGLPSDRFSAERTGGSVSTLTIQRTQQEDSAVYLCASSSGQGKETQYFGPGTRLLVL.